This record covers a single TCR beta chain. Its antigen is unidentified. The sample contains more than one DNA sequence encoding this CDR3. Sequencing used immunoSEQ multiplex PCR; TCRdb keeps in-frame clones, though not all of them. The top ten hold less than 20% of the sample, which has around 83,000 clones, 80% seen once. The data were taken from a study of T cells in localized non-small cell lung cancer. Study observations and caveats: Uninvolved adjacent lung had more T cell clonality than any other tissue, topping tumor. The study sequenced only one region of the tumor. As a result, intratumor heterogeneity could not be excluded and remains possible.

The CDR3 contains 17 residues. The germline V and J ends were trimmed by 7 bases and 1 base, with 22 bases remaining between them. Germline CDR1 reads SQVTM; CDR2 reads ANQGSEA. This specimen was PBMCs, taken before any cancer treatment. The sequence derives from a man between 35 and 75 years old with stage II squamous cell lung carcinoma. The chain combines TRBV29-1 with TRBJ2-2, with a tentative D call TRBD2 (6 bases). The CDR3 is CSARTGPWRENTGELFF. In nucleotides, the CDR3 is TGCAGCGCCCGGACGGGCCCTTGGCGGGAGAACACCGGGGAGCTGTTTTTT.